This T cell receptor beta chain was recorded in a study of T cell responses to AZD1222 COVID-19 vaccine (dated by TCRdb to about 2021). About the study as a whole: TCR sequencing was performed for more than 230 trial participants, of whom about 200 were given two doses of AZD1222 and 26 were given two doses of MenACWY control vaccine. Trial participants were enrolled into age subgroups of 18-55, 56-69 and 70-plus years, which contained 148, 28 and 57 TCR-sequenced participants, respectively. The research as a whole found: Most participants were white British and females outnumbered males, and the authors suggested that clonal diversity may have been underestimated. Epitopes outside the regions mutated in the B.1.351 and B.1.1.7 variants were reportedly recognized by nearly half of the unique spike-specific TCRs. No day 14 peak-response samples were available, so repertoires were characterized only after the peak T cell response. The 56-69-year group was small, and its depth increase did not reach significance, likely because of low power. Only five to seven AZD1222 recipients were SARS-CoV-2 seropositive at baseline, limiting conclusions about previously exposed vaccinees. After two AZD1222 doses, spike-specific TCR breadth and depth were significantly higher than at day 0 and than in MenACWY recipients. The vaccine-associated CD4 TCRs covered the entire spike protein, and the dominant responses fell in regions 160-218 and 743-854.

Taken with the paper, the label for time point translates to: baseline before first vaccination. Explained via the paper, the treatment or condition label denotes: meningococcal conjugate vaccine given as trial control. Vaccinee samples were obtained from the UK trials COV001 and COV002, which included a single-blind randomized controlled phase 2/3 trial of AZD1222 (ChAdOx1 nCoV-19) in healthy adults. Trial participant PBMC samples were collected at day 0 and day 28 after the second dose for TCRbeta chain sequencing. Cut back by 5 bases and 1 base, the V and J ends lie 14 bases apart. From the cysteine up to the phenylalanine, the CDR3 has a length of 15 residues. Of the read, only the CDR3 DNA is kept; its 45 bases are in frame from base 1. The germline V gene specifies MDHEN as CDR1 and SYDVKM as CDR2. The CDR3 regions of human TCRbeta chains were analyzed by immunosequencing. The paper's data handling went like this. TCRs in the repertoires were matched against a reference library of SARS-CoV-2-specific TCRs that had been generated with the MIRA antigen-specificity platform. Breadth was defined as the fraction of unique TCRs that were SARS-CoV-2-associated. Depth was defined as the fraction of total T cells that were SARS-CoV-2-associated. Each spike-specific TCR was assigned to its reactive spike region and to a CD4 or CD8 class using the MIRA data. Log10-transformed breadth and depth values were compared by one-way ANOVA with Sidak's multiple comparisons tests. TCRdb limited this immuneACCESS table to in-frame rearrangements with V and J called. A share of clones is missing; checked studies link under half to unresolved V genes, and the rest is unexplained. The DNA gave D and trimming, while V, J and clone size come from that table. Here the sample has about 160,000 clones; roughly 94% occur a single time. 4% to 5.5% of the sample lies in the top ten.

Remarks on this clone: Its antigen is not yet known. No qualities accompany the bases; no much larger clone lies one base away.

Rearrangement joined TRBV28 to TRBJ1-1, with the D gene not confidently named. This material consisted of peripheral blood, taken on day 0 of MenACWY control vaccination. This receptor was obtained from an adult in good health. The nucleotides read TGTGCCAGCAGTGCGCAGGACGGAGAGAACACTGAAGCTTTCTTT. Its protein product is CASSAQDGENTEAFF.